This is a list of T cell receptor beta chains from one sample in a study of T cells after yellow fever vaccination. TCRdb reprocessed the 5' RACE reads with MiXCR, giving one entry per CDR3 protein. The sample contains about 400,000 distinct CDR3 sequences, about 6.2% of which appear only once. This specimen consisted of PBMCs, obtained 5 days after the yellow fever booster vaccination. These receptors originate from a man aged 30 to 45 who received the YFV17D yellow fever vaccine. The CDR3 runs from the conserved cysteine through the conserved F or W. D genes are given only for firm matches. Rows may omit the clone size; those that give it use once, few, many or a size class.

v_gene	d_gene	j_gene	abundance	CDR3aa	CDR3nt
TRBV5-1	TRBD1	TRBJ2-7	-	CASSLGGGGLDEQYF	TGCGCCAGCAGCTTGGGAGGGGGCGGTCTCGACGAGCAGTACTTC
TRBV7-2	-	TRBJ2-7	few	CASSQGKSVIF	TGTGCCAGCAGCCAAGGGAAGAGCGTGATATTC
TRBV7-9	-	TRBJ1-2	-	CASSLEIERGYTF	TGTGCCAGCAGCTTAGAGATTGAACGTGGCTACACCTTC
TRBV6-1	-	TRBJ2-7	-	CASRDYQTYEQYF	TGTGCCAGCAGGGACTACCAAACTTACGAGCAGTACTTC
TRBV20-1	-	TRBJ1-6	few	CSARDWTLNNSPLHF	TGCAGTGCTAGAGATTGGACACTGAATAATTCACCCCTCCACTTT
TRBV6-5	-	TRBJ2-5	few	CASSYSIGRLGGETQYF	TGTGCCAGCAGTTACTCGATAGGTCGTCTAGGAGGAGAGACCCAGTACTTC
TRBV20-1	-	TRBJ2-2	few	CSAQSGANTGELFF	TGCAGTGCTCAGAGCGGCGCGAACACCGGGGAGCTGTTTTTT
TRBV29-1	-	TRBJ2-1	few	CSVGRDSYNEQFF	TGCAGCGTTGGCAGGGACTCCTACAATGAGCAGTTCTTC
TRBV7-8	-	TRBJ2-7	many	CASSLAGFPLEQYF	TGTGCCAGCAGCTTAGCGGGGTTCCCCCTCGAGCAGTACTTC
TRBV12-3/TRBV12-4	-	TRBJ2-7	many	CASSFGQGVNEQYF	TGTGCCAGCAGTTTTGGGCAGGGTGTCAACGAGCAGTACTTC
TRBV15	TRBD1	TRBJ2-5	many	CATSRRTGGETQYF	TGTGCCACCAGCCGCCGAACAGGGGGAGAGACCCAGTACTTC
TRBV28	TRBD2	TRBJ2-5	-	CASTPGGWETQYF	TGTGCCAGCACCCCGGGGGGGTGGGAGACCCAGTACTTC
TRBV6-5	-	TRBJ1-4	-	CASSFYRGSDEKLFF	TGTGCCAGCAGTTTCTATCGGGGATCCGATGAAAAACTGTTTTTT
TRBV7-3	TRBD1	TRBJ2-5	many	CASSPNRGQETQYF	TGTGCCAGCAGCCCAAACAGGGGGCAAGAGACCCAGTACTTC
TRBV7-2	-	TRBJ2-3	-	CASSLAEGAGGYF	TGTGCCAGCAGCTTAGCGGAGGGGGCGGGCGGATATTTT
TRBV19	-	TRBJ1-1	-	CASSIGTPGEAFF	TGTGCCAGTAGTATAGGGACTCCAGGGGAAGCTTTCTTT
TRBV12-3/TRBV12-4	TRBD1	TRBJ2-3	-	CASQVDRGDTQYF	TGTGCCAGCCAAGTTGACAGGGGAGATACGCAGTATTTT
TRBV18	TRBD1	TRBJ2-7	many	CASSPPSGQDNEQYF	TGTGCCAGCTCACCACCGAGCGGACAGGATAACGAGCAGTACTTC
TRBV10-3	-	TRBJ2-1	many	CAISRGGGTNEQFF	TGTGCCATCAGCCGAGGGGGAGGTACCAATGAGCAGTTCTTC
TRBV20-1	-	TRBJ2-3	many	CSAQPGTDTQYF	TGCAGTGCTCAACCGGGCACAGATACGCAGTATTTT
TRBV5-1	TRBD1	TRBJ2-3	few	CASTDSTGGPYTQYF	TGCGCCAGCACCGACAGTACAGGGGGCCCGTATACGCAGTATTTT
TRBV12-3/TRBV12-4	-	TRBJ2-1	few	CASSRRDTSYNEQFF	TGTGCCAGCAGTCGACGGGACACCTCCTACAATGAGCAGTTCTTC
TRBV5-1	-	TRBJ1-2	many	CASSPTENYGYTF	TGCGCCAGCAGCCCGACAGAGAACTATGGCTACACCTTC
TRBV7-2	TRBD2	TRBJ2-1	few	CASSLGLAGGWDNEQFF	TGTGCCAGCAGCTTAGGACTAGCGGGAGGTTGGGACAATGAGCAGTTCTTC
TRBV11-2	TRBD2	TRBJ2-2	-	CASQLLAINTGELFF	TGTGCCAGCCAGCTACTAGCGATCAACACCGGGGAGCTGTTTTTT
TRBV4-3	-	TRBJ2-1	many	CASSQKGQLEQFF	TGCGCCAGCAGCCAAAAGGGGCAGCTTGAGCAGTTCTTC
TRBV7-2	TRBD1	TRBJ1-2	-	CASSGGTGNYGYTF	TGTGCCAGCAGCGGGGGGACAGGGAACTATGGCTACACCTTC
TRBV14	TRBD2	TRBJ2-1	few	CASSPRLAGFNYNEQFF	TGTGCCAGCAGCCCGCGACTAGCGGGATTCAACTACAATGAGCAGTTCTTC
TRBV28	TRBD2	TRBJ2-2	few	CASSPPGGGVMGELFF	TGTGCCAGCAGTCCCCCTGGGGGGGGGGTGATGGGGGAGCTGTTTTTT
TRBV7-8	-	TRBJ1-6	many	CASSLGGSPLHF	TGTGCCAGCAGCTTAGGCGGTTCACCCCTCCACTTT
TRBV6-5	-	TRBJ2-2	-	CASSYGTTNTGELFF	TGTGCCAGCAGTTACGGGACCACGAACACCGGGGAGCTGTTTTTT
TRBV27	-	TRBJ2-7	many	CASTLSWTELPRLYF	TGTGCCAGCACCCTCTCCTGGACAGAACTCCCTCGTTTGTACTTC
TRBV27	TRBD1	TRBJ2-1	many	CASSRTGYGDEQFF	TGTGCCAGCTCTCGGACAGGGTACGGGGATGAGCAGTTCTTC
TRBV5-1	-	TRBJ2-1	many	CASSQQGPGSYNEQFF	TGCGCCAGCAGCCAACAGGGTCCTGGCTCCTACAATGAGCAGTTCTTC
TRBV2	TRBD2	TRBJ2-1	few	CASSGSGRAYNEQFF	TGTGCCAGCAGCGGAAGCGGGAGGGCCTACAATGAGCAGTTCTTC
TRBV9	-	TRBJ1-4	many	CASSGGDTTNEKLFF	TGTGCCAGCAGCGGAGGGGATACGACTAATGAAAAACTGTTTTTT
TRBV20-1	TRBD1	TRBJ1-2	few	CSATYRGLSYGYTF	TGCAGTGCTACATACAGGGGGCTAAGCTATGGCTACACCTTC
TRBV19	TRBD2	TRBJ2-7	few	CASSIAGGGSYEQYF	TGTGCCAGTAGTATAGCGGGAGGAGGGTCCTACGAGCAGTACTTC
TRBV24-1	TRBD2	TRBJ2-1	few	CATSEARTSGNNEQFF	TGTGCCACCAGTGAGGCGAGGACTAGCGGGAACAATGAGCAGTTCTTC
TRBV27	TRBD2	TRBJ2-3	-	CASRPPGLGTDTQYF	TGTGCCAGCAGGCCCCCGGGACTAGGCACAGATACGCAGTATTTT
TRBV7-6	-	TRBJ2-3	-	CASSLPVTDTQYF	TGTGCCAGCAGCTTGCCGGTCACAGATACGCAGTATTTT
TRBV7-2	-	TRBJ2-7	few	CASSLDPTYEQYF	TGTGCCAGCAGCTTGGACCCCACCTACGAGCAGTACTTC
TRBV20-1	TRBD1	TRBJ2-3	many	CSARVFGTASTDTQYF	TGCAGTGCTAGAGTTTTTGGGACAGCGAGCACAGATACGCAGTATTTT
TRBV7-2	-	TRBJ2-7	-	CASSLRSGGRPSYEQYF	TGTGCCAGCAGCCTCAGGTCGGGGGGCAGGCCTTCCTACGAGCAGTACTTC
TRBV7-2	-	TRBJ1-2	few	CASNWGRGGYTF	TGTGCCAGCAACTGGGGCAGGGGTGGCTACACCTTC
TRBV7-9	TRBD2	TRBJ2-5	many	CASSLTSGFQETQYF	TGTGCCAGCAGCTTAACTAGCGGGTTTCAAGAGACCCAGTACTTC
TRBV7-9	TRBD2	TRBJ2-5	-	CASSFPLAGEIETQYF	TGTGCCAGCAGCTTCCCACTAGCGGGAGAGATAGAGACCCAGTACTTC
TRBV11-2	-	TRBJ2-7	few	CASAQAGSGYEQYF	TGTGCCAGCGCCCAAGCAGGGTCCGGGTACGAGCAGTACTTC
TRBV18	-	TRBJ2-7	many	CASSPPTRLGGQYF	TGTGCCAGCTCACCACCGACTAGGCTCGGGGGGCAGTACTTC
TRBV12-5	-	TRBJ2-7	few	CASGLLTGPGTREQYF	TGTGCTAGTGGTTTGCTTACAGGCCCAGGGACTCGCGAGCAGTACTTC
TRBV19	-	TRBJ2-3	-	CASTEPGGTSTDTQYF	TGTGCCAGTACGGAACCTGGCGGGACTAGCACAGATACGCAGTATTTT
TRBV7-2	-	TRBJ2-7	many	CASSPGLTAYEQYF	TGTGCCAGCAGCCCCGGACTAACGGCCTACGAGCAGTACTTC
TRBV5-1	-	TRBJ2-5	many	CASSLATGQETQYF	TGTGCCAGCAGCTTAGCGACGGGCCAGGAGACCCAGTACTTC
TRBV5-1	-	TRBJ2-7	many	CASSYGEQGTEQYF	TGCGCCAGCAGCTACGGGGAACAGGGCACCGAGCAGTACTTC
TRBV7-2	TRBD2	TRBJ2-5	many	CASSWTSGRSETQYF	TGTGCCAGCAGCTGGACTAGCGGGAGGAGTGAGACCCAGTACTTC